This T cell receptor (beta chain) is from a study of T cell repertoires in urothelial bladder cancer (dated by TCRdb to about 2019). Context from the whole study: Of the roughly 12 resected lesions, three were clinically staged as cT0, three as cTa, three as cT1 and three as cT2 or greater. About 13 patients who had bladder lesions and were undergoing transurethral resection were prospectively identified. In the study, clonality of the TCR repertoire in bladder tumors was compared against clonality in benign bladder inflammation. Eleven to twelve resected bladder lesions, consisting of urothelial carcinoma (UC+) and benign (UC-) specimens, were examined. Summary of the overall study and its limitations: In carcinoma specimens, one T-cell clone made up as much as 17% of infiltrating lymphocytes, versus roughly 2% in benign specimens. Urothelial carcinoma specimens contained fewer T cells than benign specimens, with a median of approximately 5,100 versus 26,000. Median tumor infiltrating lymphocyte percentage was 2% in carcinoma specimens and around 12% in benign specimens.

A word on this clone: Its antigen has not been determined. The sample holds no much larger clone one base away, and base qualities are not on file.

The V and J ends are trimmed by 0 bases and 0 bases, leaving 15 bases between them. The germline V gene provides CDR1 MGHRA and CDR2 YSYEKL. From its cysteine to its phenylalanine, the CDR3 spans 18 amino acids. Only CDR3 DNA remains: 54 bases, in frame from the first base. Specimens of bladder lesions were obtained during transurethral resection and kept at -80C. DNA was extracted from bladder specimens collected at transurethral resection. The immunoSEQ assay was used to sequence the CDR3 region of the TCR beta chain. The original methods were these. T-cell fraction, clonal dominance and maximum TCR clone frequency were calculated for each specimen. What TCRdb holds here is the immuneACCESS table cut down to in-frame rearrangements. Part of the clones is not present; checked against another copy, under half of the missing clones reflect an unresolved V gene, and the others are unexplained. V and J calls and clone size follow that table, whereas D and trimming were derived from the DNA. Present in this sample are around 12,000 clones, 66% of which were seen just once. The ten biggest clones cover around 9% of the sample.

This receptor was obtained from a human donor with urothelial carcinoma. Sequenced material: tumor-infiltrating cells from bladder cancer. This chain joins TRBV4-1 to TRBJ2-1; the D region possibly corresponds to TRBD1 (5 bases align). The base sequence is TGCGCCAGCAGCCAAGAACGGGCAGGGCTGCGCTCCTACAATGAGCAGTTCTTC. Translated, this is CASSQERAGLRSYNEQFF.